The rows below give T cell receptor beta chains drawn from one sample of a study of human T cells and chemical hapten exposure. Via MiXCR, TCRdb re-called the RACE reads, giving one row per CDR3 protein. Of over 95,000 distinct CDR3 sequences detected, around an eighth appear once; the ten largest clones hold around 2.2%. This material consisted of whole blood, taken in connection with sensitization to the hapten diphenylcyclopropenone (DPC). These receptors were collected from a woman aged 40 to 50 with alopecia areata. Some clones in this sample may be carry-over from other donors' samples. Both conserved end residues are part of each CDR3. The order of the fields is J gene, D gene, V gene, clone size, CDR3 protein, CDR3 DNA. The D gene is left open where the match is weak. Clone size is stated in some rows and not others, as once, few, many or a class when expanded.

TRBJ2-7,TRBD2,TRBV28,few,CAIRTGLAVREQYF,TGTGCTATTAGAACGGGACTAGCTGTACGAGAGCAGTACTTC
TRBJ2-2,NA,TRBV10-2,few,CASSGDWRVGTGELFF,TGCGCCAGCAGTGGTGACTGGCGGGTAGGAACCGGGGAGCTGTTTTTT
TRBJ1-2,TRBD1,TRBV24-1,few,CATSDASGTGKNYGYTF,TGTGCCACCAGTGATGCTTCTGGGACAGGCAAGAACTATGGCTACACCTTC
TRBJ2-3,NA,TRBV6-6,NA,CASSYGQPIDTQYF,TGTGCCAGCAGCTATGGACAGCCCATAGATACGCAGTATTTT
TRBJ1-2,NA,TRBV27,many,CASFSNSGLGYTF,TGTGCCAGTTTCAGTAATTCGGGGCTTGGCTACACCTTC
TRBJ2-2,NA,TRBV29-1,few,CSGRDTGELFF,TGCAGCGGGCGGGACACCGGGGAGCTGTTTTTT
TRBJ2-1,TRBD2,TRBV7-2,few,CASTPGLAAYNEQFF,TGTGCCAGCACCCCGGGACTAGCGGCCTACAATGAGCAGTTCTTC
TRBJ1-6,NA,TRBV18,few,CASSPRTGNINSPLHF,TGTGCCAGCTCACCTAGGACGGGAAACATTAATTCACCCCTCCACTTT
TRBJ2-7,TRBD1,TRBV12-3/TRBV12-4,NA,CASSLSGGRSYEQYF,TGTGCCAGCAGTCTCTCAGGGGGTCGCTCCTACGAGCAGTACTTC
TRBJ1-1,NA,TRBV20-1,NA,CSANRKTEAFF,TGCAGTGCTAACAGGAAGACTGAAGCTTTCTTT
TRBJ1-5,NA,TRBV18,NA,CASSPRGGSNQPQHF,TGTGCCAGCTCACCCCGAGGCGGTAGCAATCAGCCCCAGCATTTT
TRBJ2-7,NA,TRBV29-1,few,CSVEEAGGYEQYF,TGCAGCGTTGAAGAGGCAGGGGGGTACGAGCAGTACTTC
TRBJ1-5,TRBD1,TRBV3-1,NA,CASSQSGTVGNQPQHF,TGTGCCAGCAGCCAATCCGGGACAGTCGGCAATCAGCCCCAGCATTTT
TRBJ1-2,NA,TRBV28,few,CASRLYGYTF,TGTGCCAGCAGACTCTATGGCTACACCTTC
TRBJ2-3,NA,TRBV7-2,NA,CASSLDYTSTDTQYF,TGTGCCAGCAGCCTCGACTACACTAGCACAGATACGCAGTATTTT
TRBJ2-3,NA,TRBV7-3,NA,CASSPGPVRVDTQYF,TGTGCCAGCAGCCCTGGACCCGTCCGCGTTGATACGCAGTATTTT
TRBJ2-5,NA,TRBV19,few,CASSIGRGIQETQYF,TGTGCCAGTAGTATAGGGCGGGGAATTCAAGAGACCCAGTACTTC
TRBJ1-2,NA,TRBV7-2,NA,CASSSGTGLYGYTF,TGTGCCAGCAGCTCCGGAACGGGGCTCTATGGCTACACCTTC
TRBJ1-1,NA,TRBV29-1,few,CSVSQGNTEAFF,TGCAGCGTTTCCCAGGGGAACACTGAAGCTTTCTTT
TRBJ1-5,NA,TRBV7-8,NA,CASSLVTGVGNQPQHF,TGTGCCAGCAGCTTAGTGACAGGAGTCGGGAATCAGCCCCAGCATTTT
TRBJ2-7,TRBD2,TRBV7-2,NA,CASSLREAGGEQYF,TGTGCCAGCAGTTTACGGGAGGCCGGGGGGGAGCAGTACTTC
TRBJ1-1,TRBD1,TRBV20-1,few,CSASPPGQVFLGAFF,TGCAGTGCTAGTCCTCCGGGACAGGTCTTCTTAGGAGCTTTCTTT
TRBJ2-1,TRBD1,TRBV6-6,few,CASSYDDRGIYNEQFF,TGTGCCAGCAGTTACGACGACAGGGGGATTTACAATGAGCAGTTCTTC
TRBJ2-6,NA,TRBV6-4,NA,CASSDKSSGANVLTF,TGTGCCAGCAGTGACAAAAGCTCTGGGGCCAACGTCCTGACTTTC
TRBJ2-7,NA,TRBV29-1,few,CRRYVVKQYF,TGCAGGCGGTACGTCGTGAAGCAGTACTTC
TRBJ2-1,NA,TRBV29-1,many,CSVDGVGKNQNNEQFF,TGCAGCGTTGATGGGGTCGGGAAGAATCAGAACAATGAGCAGTTCTTC
TRBJ2-4,NA,TRBV2,many,CASSDLSSTARLPKNIQYF,TGTGCCAGCAGTGACCTTTCTTCGACAGCCCGTTTACCCAAAAACATTCAGTACTTC
TRBJ2-5,TRBD1,TRBV18,many,CASSPRDRTQETQYF,TGTGCCAGCTCACCCCGGGACAGAACACAAGAGACCCAGTACTTC
TRBJ2-3,TRBD1,TRBV6-6,few,CASSLQGSRTDTQYF,TGTGCCAGCAGTCTACAGGGGAGTAGGACAGATACGCAGTATTTT
TRBJ1-1,NA,TRBV28,many,CASGHTEAFF,TGTGCCAGCGGACACACTGAAGCTTTCTTT
TRBJ2-7,TRBD1,TRBV7-2,NA,CASSSVTGAYEQYF,TGTGCCAGCAGCTCCGTAACAGGGGCCTACGAGCAGTACTTC
TRBJ2-7,TRBD1,TRBV20-1,NA,CSARTGGYEQYF,TGCAGTGCTAGGACAGGGGGCTACGAGCAGTACTTC
TRBJ1-1,NA,TRBV2,few,CATLGTVNTEAFF,TGTGCCACCCTTGGGACGGTGAACACTGAAGCTTTCTTT
TRBJ2-3,TRBD1,TRBV7-6,many,CASSFGQGGLDTQYF,TGTGCCAGCAGCTTTGGACAGGGAGGTTTAGATACGCAGTATTTT
TRBJ2-2,TRBD1,TRBV7-9,few,CASLQGAWTGELFF,TGTGCCAGCTTACAGGGGGCGTGGACCGGGGAGCTGTTTTTT
TRBJ2-5,TRBD1,TRBV28,NA,CASSLYTVGTGVQTQYF,TGTGCCAGCAGTTTATATACCGTAGGGACAGGGGTCCAGACCCAGTACTTC
TRBJ2-7,NA,TRBV4-2,NA,CASSQVTGTAYEQYF,TGTGCCAGCAGCCAAGTAACAGGGACCGCCTACGAGCAGTACTTC
TRBJ2-3,NA,TRBV28,few,CASSSPGGGTDTQYF,TGTGCCAGCAGTTCCCCCGGCGGAGGCACAGATACGCAGTATTTT
TRBJ1-4,NA,TRBV3-1,many,CASSPRRGEKLFF,TGTGCCAGCAGCCCCCGCCGGGGAGAAAAACTGTTTTTT
TRBJ2-3,NA,TRBV7-9,NA,CASLGTFHLDTQYF,TGTGCCAGCCTGGGGACTTTCCACCTGGATACGCAGTATTTT
TRBJ2-6,NA,TRBV28,once,CASSTGQLSGANVLTF,TGTGCCAGCAGCACCGGACAGCTCTCTGGGGCCAACGTCCTGACTTTC
TRBJ2-3,TRBD2,TRBV9,few,CASSVTSVPDTQYF,TGTGCCAGCAGCGTAACTAGCGTCCCAGATACGCAGTATTTT
TRBJ2-1,NA,TRBV28,many,CASSPVGNEQFF,TGTGCCAGCAGCCCCGTTGGCAATGAGCAGTTCTTC
TRBJ2-2,TRBD1,TRBV7-8,NA,CASSIGQGGYGELFF,TGTGCCAGCAGTATCGGACAGGGGGGCTACGGGGAGCTGTTTTTT
TRBJ1-1,NA,TRBV3-1,NA,CASSQGGRKNTEAFF,TGTGCCAGCAGCCAAGGTGGCAGGAAGAACACTGAAGCTTTCTTT
TRBJ1-2,TRBD1,TRBV28,NA,CASSETGEYTNYGYTF,TGTGCCAGCAGTGAGACAGGGGAATATACTAACTATGGCTACACCTTC
TRBJ2-1,NA,TRBV6-2/TRBV6-3,many,CASSSFGSSNEQFF,TGTGCCAGCAGTTCCTTTGGGTCTTCCAATGAGCAGTTCTTC
TRBJ2-3,NA,TRBV20-1,few,CSARDSGADTQYF,TGCAGTGCTAGAGATTCGGGTGCGGATACGCAGTATTTT
TRBJ1-5,NA,TRBV2,many,CASSEIGRSNQPQHF,TGTGCCAGCAGTGAAATTGGCCGAAGCAATCAGCCCCAGCATTTT
TRBJ2-1,TRBD2,TRBV28,NA,CASSPAGTSGSNEQFF,TGTGCCAGCTCACCTGCCGGGACTAGCGGGAGTAATGAGCAGTTCTTC
TRBJ2-3,NA,TRBV6-2/TRBV6-3,NA,CASSYRTGTPRTDTQYF,TGTGCCAGCAGTTACCGCACCGGGACACCCCGCACAGATACGCAGTATTTT
TRBJ2-1,NA,TRBV18,many,CASSPGAGSYNEQFF,TGTGCCAGCTCACCAGGGGCTGGCTCCTACAATGAGCAGTTCTTC
TRBJ2-1,NA,TRBV11-1,NA,CASSFGRGSNEQFF,TGTGCCAGCAGCTTCGGCAGGGGCAGCAATGAGCAGTTCTTC